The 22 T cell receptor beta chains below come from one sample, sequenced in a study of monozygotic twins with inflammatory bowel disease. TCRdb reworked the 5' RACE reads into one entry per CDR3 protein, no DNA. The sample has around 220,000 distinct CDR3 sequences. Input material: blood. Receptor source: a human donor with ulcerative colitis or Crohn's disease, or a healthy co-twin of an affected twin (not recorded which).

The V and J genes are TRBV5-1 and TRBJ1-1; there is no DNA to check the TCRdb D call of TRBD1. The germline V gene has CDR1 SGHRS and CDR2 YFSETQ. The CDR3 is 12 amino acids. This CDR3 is CATGRTNTEAFF.

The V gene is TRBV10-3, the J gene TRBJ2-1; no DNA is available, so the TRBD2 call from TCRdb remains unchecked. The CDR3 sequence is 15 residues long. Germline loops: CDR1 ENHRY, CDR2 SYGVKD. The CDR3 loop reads CAISENSSGNNEQFF.

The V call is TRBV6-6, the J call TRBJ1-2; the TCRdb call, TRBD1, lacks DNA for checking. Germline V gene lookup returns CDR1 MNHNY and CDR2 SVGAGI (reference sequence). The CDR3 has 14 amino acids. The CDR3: CASTPGGSSYGYTF.

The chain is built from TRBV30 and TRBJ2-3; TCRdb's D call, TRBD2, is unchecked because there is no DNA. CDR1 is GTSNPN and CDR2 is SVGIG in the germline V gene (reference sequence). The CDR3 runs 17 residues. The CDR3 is CAWSPGTSGGTTDTQYF.

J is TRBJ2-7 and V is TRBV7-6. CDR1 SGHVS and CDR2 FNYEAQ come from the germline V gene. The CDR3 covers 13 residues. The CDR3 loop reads CASTAGTSDEQYF. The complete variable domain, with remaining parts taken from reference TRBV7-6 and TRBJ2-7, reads GAGVSQSPRYKVTKRGQDVALRCDPISGHVSLYWYRQALGQGPEFLTYFNYEAQQDKSGLPNDRFSAERPEGSISTLTIQRTEQRDSAMYRCASTAGTSDEQYFGPGTRLTVT.

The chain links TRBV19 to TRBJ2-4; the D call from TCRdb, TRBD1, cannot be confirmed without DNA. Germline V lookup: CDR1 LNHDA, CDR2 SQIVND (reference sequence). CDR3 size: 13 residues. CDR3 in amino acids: CASSPGQGTIQYF.

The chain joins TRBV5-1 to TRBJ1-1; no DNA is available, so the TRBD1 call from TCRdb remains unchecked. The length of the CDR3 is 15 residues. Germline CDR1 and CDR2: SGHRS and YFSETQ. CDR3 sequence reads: CASSLGQGGSTEAFF.

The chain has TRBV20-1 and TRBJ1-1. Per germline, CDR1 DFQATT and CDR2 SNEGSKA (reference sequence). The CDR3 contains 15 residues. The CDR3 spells CSARDAEGTGTEAFF.

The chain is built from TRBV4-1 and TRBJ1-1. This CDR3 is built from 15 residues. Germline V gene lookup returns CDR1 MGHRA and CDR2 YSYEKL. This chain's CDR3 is CASSQVGSMNTEAFF.

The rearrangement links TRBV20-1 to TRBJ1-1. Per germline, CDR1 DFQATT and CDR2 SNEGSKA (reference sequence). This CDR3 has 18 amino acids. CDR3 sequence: CSARDEVGLRSGNTEAFF.

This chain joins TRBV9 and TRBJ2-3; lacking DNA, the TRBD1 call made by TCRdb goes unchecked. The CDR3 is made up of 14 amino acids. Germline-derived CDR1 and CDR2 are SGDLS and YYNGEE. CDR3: CASSPRGQLDTQYF.

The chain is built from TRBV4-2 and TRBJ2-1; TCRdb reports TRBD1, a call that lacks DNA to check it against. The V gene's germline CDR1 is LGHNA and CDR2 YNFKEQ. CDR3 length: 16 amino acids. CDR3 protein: CASSQDPGAAYNEQLF.

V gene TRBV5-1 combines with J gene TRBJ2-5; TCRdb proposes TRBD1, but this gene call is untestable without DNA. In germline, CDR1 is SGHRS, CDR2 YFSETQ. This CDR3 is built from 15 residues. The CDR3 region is CASSLVGSRAETQYF.

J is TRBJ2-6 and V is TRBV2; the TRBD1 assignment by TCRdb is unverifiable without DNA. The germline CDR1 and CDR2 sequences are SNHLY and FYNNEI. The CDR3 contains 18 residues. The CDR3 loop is CASSEWGQGADGANVLTF.

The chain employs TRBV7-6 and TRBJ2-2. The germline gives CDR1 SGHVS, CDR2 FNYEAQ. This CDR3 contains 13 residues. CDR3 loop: CASSLVLSGELFF.

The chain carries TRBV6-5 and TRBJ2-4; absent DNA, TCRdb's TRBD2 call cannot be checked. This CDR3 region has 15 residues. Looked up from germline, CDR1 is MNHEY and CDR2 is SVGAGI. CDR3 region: CASSWGLAGKNMQYF.

The CDR3 here is CASSATDYEQYF. The rearrangement links TRBV5-1 to TRBJ2-7. The CDR3 contains 12 residues. CDR1 is SGHRS, CDR2 YFSETQ, per germline.

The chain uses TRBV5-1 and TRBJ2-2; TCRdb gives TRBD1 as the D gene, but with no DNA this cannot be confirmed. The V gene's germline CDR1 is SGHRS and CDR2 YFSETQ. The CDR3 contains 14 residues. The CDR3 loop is CASSLSPGPGELFF.

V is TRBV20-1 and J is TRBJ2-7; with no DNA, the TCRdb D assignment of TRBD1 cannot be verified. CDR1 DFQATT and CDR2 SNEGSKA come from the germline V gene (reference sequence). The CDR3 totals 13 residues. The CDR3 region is CSAQKTGTYEQYF.

CDR3 in amino acids: CASSWFDRPDNEQFF. The chain combines TRBV12-3 or TRBV12-4 with TRBJ2-1; the TCRdb D gene call, TRBD1, has no DNA to confirm it. The CDR3 contains 15 residues.

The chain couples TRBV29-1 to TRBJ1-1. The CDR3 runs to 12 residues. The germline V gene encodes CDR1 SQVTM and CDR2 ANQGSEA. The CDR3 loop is CSVERVNTEAFF.

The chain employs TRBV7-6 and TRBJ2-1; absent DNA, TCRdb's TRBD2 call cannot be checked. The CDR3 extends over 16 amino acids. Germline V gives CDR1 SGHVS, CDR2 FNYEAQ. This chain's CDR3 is CASSLKLAGERNEQFF.